This TCR beta chain was sequenced during a study of blood T cell repertoires in COVID-19 (dated by TCRdb to about 2020). Looking at the study overall: Samples covering the acute and convalescent phases of COVID-19 were provided by collaborators in the United States, Italy and Spain. The prospective study material was composed of cDNA or gDNA derived from T cells, B-cell-depleted T cells, or PBMCs. Subjects who had been exposed to COVID-19, were actively infected with it, or had recovered from it provided the deeply sampled blood TCRbeta repertoires that made up the dataset. The repertoires were released in a freely available public database meant as a resource for research on the immune response to SARS-CoV-2. Samples came from the ongoing ImmuneRACE study (first 160 participants) plus 1,254 subjects from 6 global collaborators. A de-identified subject ID, COVID-19 status, age in years and sex were almost always included in the sample metadata. HLA class I and class II types, where available, came from metadata supplied by the sample provider rather than from assay-based typing.

As concerns this clone: Its binding antigen is unknown. Base qualities are not recorded, but no much larger clone differs from it by a single base.

The paper's findings and limits, for the study overall: The quantity of clinical and demographic metadata differed by source and by participant and was supplied without curation.

The immunoSEQ Assay, a bias-controlled multiplex PCR, was used to amplify TCRbeta CDR3 regions from genomic DNA. From the authors' description of their analysis: Nucleated cell counts per sample were estimated from amplification of reference gene primers within the assay. To quantify the absolute abundance of each unique TCRbeta CDR3 rearrangement, sequence reads were collapsed and filtered. For each sample, productive Simpson clonality was calculated as the square root of Simpson's diversity index across productive rearrangements. The table was pulled from immuneACCESS by TCRdb, which kept in-frame rearrangements only. Such tables lose some clones; where checked, under half of the loss comes from unresolved V genes, and the rest has no known cause. V, J and clone size reflect that table, while D and trimming were determined from the DNA. The sample table lists some 150,000 clones, 80% to 90% of them with a count of one. Together, the top ten hold less than 3.5% of the sample.

Collaborating institutions collected whole blood in K2EDTA tubes following their own protocols. For TCRbeta analysis, collaborator samples were shipped as frozen whole blood, as isolated PBMCs, or as DNA extracted from either sample type. Input material: peripheral blood. The receptor's source is a man between 70 and 80 years old with acute or convalescent COVID-19.

The DNA sequence is given as TGTGCCAGCAGTTACTCGATGTCGGGGGCCTACGAGCAGTACTTC. This is translated as CASSYSMSGAYEQYF. The chain is assembled from TRBV6-6 and TRBJ2-7; the D segment could be TRBD2, given 6 matching bases. CDR1 and CDR2 are drawn from the germline V gene (reference sequence): MNHNY, SVGAGI. The CDR3 has 15 amino acids, counting the end cysteine and phenylalanine. Only the CDR3 DNA stays, 45 bases, in frame from base 1. V and J lose 0 bases and 2 bases, and a span of 11 bases separates them.